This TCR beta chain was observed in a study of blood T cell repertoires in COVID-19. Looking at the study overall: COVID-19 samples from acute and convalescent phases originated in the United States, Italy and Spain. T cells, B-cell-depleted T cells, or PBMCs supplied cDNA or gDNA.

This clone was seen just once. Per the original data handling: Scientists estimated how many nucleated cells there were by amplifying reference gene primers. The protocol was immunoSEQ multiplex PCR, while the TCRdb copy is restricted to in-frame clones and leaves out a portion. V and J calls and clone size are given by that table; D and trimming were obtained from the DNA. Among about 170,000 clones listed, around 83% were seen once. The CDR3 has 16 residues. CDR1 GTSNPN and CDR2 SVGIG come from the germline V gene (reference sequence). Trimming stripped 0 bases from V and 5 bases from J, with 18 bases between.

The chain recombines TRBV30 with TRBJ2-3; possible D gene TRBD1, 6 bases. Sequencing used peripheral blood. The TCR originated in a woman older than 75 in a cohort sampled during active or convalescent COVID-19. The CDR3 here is CAWSVLRGGRRDTQYF. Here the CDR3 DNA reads TGTGCCTGGAGTGTACTTCGTGGGGGCCGAAGAGATACGCAGTATTTT.